The count of the clone carrying this T cell receptor (beta chain) is one. The antigen is undetermined. The sample is drawn from a study of cytomegalovirus exposure and HLA in healthy donors. Study-level findings and limits: Earlier analysis looked at TCR beta V segments, and most were productive about 90% or about 30% of the time. Usually a TCR sequence was rare, but some public TCRs were found in many donors. CMV serostatus stood as the only immune exposure information on hand. Analyzed later, most CMV-associated TCR beta chains appeared HLA-restricted.

PCR involved 60 Vbeta and 13 Jbeta primers. Produced via immunoSEQ multiplex PCR; TCRdb's table is partial and in-frame only. The sample lists about 76,000 clones, approximately 72% occurring once. The receptor's source is a woman in her thirties or forties in good health and CMV-seropositive. The sequencing sample was made of PBMCs.

CDR3 sequence reads: CASSQGLTASIEQFF. Written as DNA, the CDR3 is TGCGCCAGCAGCCAAGGGTTGACAGCCTCCATTGAGCAGTTCTTC. The V gene is TRBV4-1, the J gene TRBJ2-1, with D perhaps matching TRBD1 (5 bases). In germline, CDR1 is MGHRA, CDR2 YSYEKL. There are 15 residues in the CDR3. The germline V and J ends were trimmed by 1 base and 9 bases, with 16 bases remaining between them.